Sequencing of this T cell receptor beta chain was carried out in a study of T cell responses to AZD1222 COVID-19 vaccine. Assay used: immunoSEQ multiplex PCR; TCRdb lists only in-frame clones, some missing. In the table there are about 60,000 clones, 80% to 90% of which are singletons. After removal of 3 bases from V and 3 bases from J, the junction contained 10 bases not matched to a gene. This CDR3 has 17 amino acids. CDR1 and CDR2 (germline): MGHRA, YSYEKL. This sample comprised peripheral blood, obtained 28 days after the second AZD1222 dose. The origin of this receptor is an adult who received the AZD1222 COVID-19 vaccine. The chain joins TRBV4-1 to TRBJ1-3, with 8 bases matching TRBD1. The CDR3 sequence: CASSHSPSRGLGNTIYF. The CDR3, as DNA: TGCGCCAGCAGCCACAGCCCCTCCAGGGGGCTTGGAAACACCATATATTTT.